This T cell receptor (beta chain) was identified during a study of T cell responses to AZD1222 COVID-19 vaccine. Study-wide results and caveats: Spike-specific TCR breadth and depth were elevated following two AZD1222 doses.

There are 14 residues in the CDR3. Germline lookup yields CDR1 LNHDA and CDR2 SQIVND (reference sequence). The V segment lost 3 bases and the J segment 2 bases; nucleotides outside the gene matches: 2. Assay: immunoSEQ multiplex PCR; the TCRdb copy retains only in-frame clones and omits some. The sample carries roughly 130,000 clones, around 90% recorded once. Turning to this clone: Its target is not known.

The sequence was collected from an adult in good health. The sample in question was peripheral blood, obtained on day 0 of AZD1222 vaccination. The chain carries TRBV19 and TRBJ1-2, with 8 bases lining up with TRBD1. In DNA, the CDR3 is TGTGCCAGTAGTATCACAGGGGGGAACTATGGCTACACCTTC. It yields the protein CASSITGGNYGYTF.